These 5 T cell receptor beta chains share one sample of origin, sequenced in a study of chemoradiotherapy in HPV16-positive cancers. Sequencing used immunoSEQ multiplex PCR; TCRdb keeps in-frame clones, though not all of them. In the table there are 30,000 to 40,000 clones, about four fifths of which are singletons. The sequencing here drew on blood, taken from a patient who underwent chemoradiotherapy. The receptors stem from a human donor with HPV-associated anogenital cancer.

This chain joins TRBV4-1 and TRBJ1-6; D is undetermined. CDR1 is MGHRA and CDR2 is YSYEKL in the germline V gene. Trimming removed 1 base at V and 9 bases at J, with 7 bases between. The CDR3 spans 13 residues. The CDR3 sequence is CASSQVDGSPLHF. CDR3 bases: TGCGCCAGCAGCCAAGTTGATGGTTCACCCCTCCACTTT.

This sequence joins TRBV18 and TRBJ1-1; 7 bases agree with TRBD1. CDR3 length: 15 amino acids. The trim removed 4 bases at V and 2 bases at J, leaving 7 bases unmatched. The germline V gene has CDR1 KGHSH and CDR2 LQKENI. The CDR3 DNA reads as TGTGCCAGCTCACTAGCAGGGGGTCTTAACACTGAAGCTTTCTTT. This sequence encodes CASSLAGGLNTEAFF.

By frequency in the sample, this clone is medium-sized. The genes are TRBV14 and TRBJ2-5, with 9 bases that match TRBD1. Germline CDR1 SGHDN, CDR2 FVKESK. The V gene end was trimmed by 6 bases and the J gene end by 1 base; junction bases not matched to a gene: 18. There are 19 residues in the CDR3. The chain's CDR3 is CASSLFPGQGVGPQETQYF. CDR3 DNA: TGTGCCAGCAGTCTTTTTCCGGGACAGGGAGTGGGCCCCCAAGAGACCCAGTACTTC.

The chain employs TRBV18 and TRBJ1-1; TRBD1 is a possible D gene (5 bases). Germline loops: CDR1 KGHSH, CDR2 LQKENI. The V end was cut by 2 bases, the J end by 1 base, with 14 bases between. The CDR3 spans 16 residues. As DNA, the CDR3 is TGTGCCAGCTCACCATTCGGGGGACGCGCGAACACTGAAGCTTTCTTT. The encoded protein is CASSPFGGRANTEAFF.

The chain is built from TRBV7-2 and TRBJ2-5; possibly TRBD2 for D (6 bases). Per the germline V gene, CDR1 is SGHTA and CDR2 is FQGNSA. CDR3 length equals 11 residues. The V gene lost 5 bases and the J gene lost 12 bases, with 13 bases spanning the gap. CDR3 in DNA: TGTGCCAGCAGCCTCCGGGACTCAAAGTACTTC. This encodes CASSLRDSKYF.